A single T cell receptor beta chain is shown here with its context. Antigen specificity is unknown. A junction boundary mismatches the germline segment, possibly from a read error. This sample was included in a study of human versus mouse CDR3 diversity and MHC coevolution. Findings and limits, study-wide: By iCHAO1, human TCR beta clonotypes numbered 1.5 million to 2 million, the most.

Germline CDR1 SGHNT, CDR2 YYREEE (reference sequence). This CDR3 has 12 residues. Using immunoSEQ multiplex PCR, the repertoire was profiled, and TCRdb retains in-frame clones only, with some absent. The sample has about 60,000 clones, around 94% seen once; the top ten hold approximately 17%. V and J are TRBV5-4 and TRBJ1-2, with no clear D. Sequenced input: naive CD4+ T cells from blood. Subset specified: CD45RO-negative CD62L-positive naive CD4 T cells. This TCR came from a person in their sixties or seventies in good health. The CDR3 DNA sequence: TGTGCCAGCAGCCTGCCTAACGATGGCTACACCTTC. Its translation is CASSLPNDGYTF.